A single sample gave rise to the 8 T cell receptor beta chains below, sequenced in a study of T-cell reconstitution after alpha-beta-depleted transplantation in children. Using unique molecular identifiers, the investigators prepared the TCRbeta library. TCRdb analysed the PCR reads with MiXCR anew, one entry per CDR3 protein. The table has roughly 150,000 distinct CDR3 sequences, over 8.5% seen once. Here the sequenced sample was PBMCs, taken before TCRalphabeta/CD19-depleted stem cell transplant. These receptor sequences come from a boy younger than 10 with acute myeloid leukemia, due to receive a stem cell transplant.

The sample holds many counts of this clonotype. The rearrangement uses TRBV6-2 or TRBV6-3 and TRBJ2-1; 10 bases map to TRBD2. The germline V gene has CDR1 MNHEY and CDR2 SVGEGT. J lost 0 bases, V lost 2 bases, and 13 bases had no gene match. The CDR3 covers 20 residues. The CDR3: CASSYTASGSFSISYNEQFF. The CDR3 bases are TGTGCCAGCAGTTACACCGCTAGCGGGAGCTTTTCTATCTCCTACAATGAGCAGTTCTTC.

This clonotype has ten or more counts. V gene TRBV30 combines with J gene TRBJ2-4; 12 nucleotides match TRBD2. Per germline, CDR1 GTSNPN and CDR2 SVGIG (reference sequence). Trimming cost V 0 bases and J 0 bases; bases outside gene matches: 12. The CDR3 consists of 20 residues. CDR3 sequence reads: CAWSVPPGLAGTLAKNIQYF. The CDR3 DNA sequence: TGTGCCTGGAGTGTACCCCCCGGACTAGCGGGGACTTTAGCCAAAAACATTCAGTACTTC.

The sample holds many counts of this clonotype. V and J are TRBV20-1 and TRBJ2-7; TRBD2 matches at 14 bases. The CDR3 runs 16 residues. Trimming removed 3 bases from V and 9 bases from J; junction bases left unmatched: 13. CDR1 and CDR2 from the germline V gene are DFQATT and SNEGSKA (reference sequence). The CDR3 reads CSARKTAGTSGGRQYF. As DNA, the CDR3 is TGCAGTGCTAGGAAAACAGCCGGGACTAGCGGGGGTCGGCAGTACTTC.

The chain carries TRBV5-4 and TRBJ2-3; perhaps TRBD2 as D (5 bases). The CDR3 covers 14 residues. Trimming stripped 3 bases from V and 6 bases from J, with 14 bases between. Germline assignment: CDR1 SGHNT and CDR2 YYREEE (reference sequence). CDR3 loop: CASSSGSLGDTQYF. CDR3 in DNA: TGTGCCAGCAGCTCGGGAAGTCTGGGGGATACGCAGTATTTT.

This clonotype has at least ten counts. The chain links TRBV11-2 to TRBJ1-5; perhaps TRBD1 as D (5 bases). Germline V gene data show CDR1 as SGHAT and CDR2 as FQNNGV. The CDR3 extends over 13 amino acids. Trimming shortened V by 3 bases and J by 5 bases, and 8 bases separated the two germline ends. CDR3: CASSLTEDQPQHF. The CDR3 DNA is TGTGCCAGCAGCTTGACAGAGGATCAGCCCCAGCATTTT.

Ten or more counts support this clonotype. CDR3 DNA sequence: TGCAGTGGACTAGCGGACACCGGGGAGCTGTTTTTT. Its protein is CSGLADTGELFF. The chain carries TRBV20-1 and TRBJ2-2; TRBD2 matches 9 bases. V trimming: 7 bases; J trimming: 3 bases; junction bases outside the gene matches: 0. The CDR3 is made up of 12 amino acids. CDR1 is DFQATT, CDR2 SNEGSKA, per germline (reference sequence).

This clonotype was recorded many times. This chain uses TRBV24-1 with TRBJ1-1, with D perhaps TRBD1 (6 bases). Looked up from germline, CDR1 is KGHDR and CDR2 is SFDVKD. The V end lost 7 bases, the J end lost 3 bases, and 11 bases lay between the germline ends. The CDR3 contains 13 residues. The CDR3 DNA reads TGTGCCACCAGCGAGAACAGGGACACTGAAGCTTTCTTT. It yields the protein CATSENRDTEAFF.

In this sample, this clonotype turned up many times. The chain couples TRBV9 to TRBJ2-1, with no clear D. The CDR3 contains 13 residues. V lost 0 bases and J 6 bases, leaving 7 bases between the germline ends. Germline V gene lookup returns CDR1 SGDLS and CDR2 YYNGEE. The DNA of the CDR3 is TGTGCCAGCAGCGTAGGGCCTAGCAATGAGCAGTTCTTC. Amino acids: CASSVGPSNEQFF.